Below, 9 T cell receptor beta chains from the same sample are listed, as sequenced in a study of blood T cell repertoires in COVID-19. Only in-frame clones appear in the TCRdb table, and some are missing; sequencing was by immunoSEQ multiplex PCR. This table has roughly 80,000 clones, approximately 90% appearing once. Sequencing input: peripheral blood. The receptors derive from a middle-aged man with COVID-19, enrolled during active disease.

The table lists this clone with a few counts. The chain recombines TRBV19 with TRBJ2-1, with D perhaps matching TRBD1 (5 bases). Trimming left V 5 bases short and J 0 bases short, with 11 bases between. The CDR3 sequence is 15 residues long. Germline-derived CDR1 and CDR2 are LNHDA and SQIVND (reference sequence). This CDR3 reads CASSRRQNSYNEQFF. In nucleotides, the CDR3 is TGTGCCAGTAGTCGTCGACAGAACTCCTACAATGAGCAGTTCTTC.

This clone was seen a few times. The rearrangement links TRBV19 to TRBJ2-7; 9 bases match TRBD1. This CDR3 contains 14 residues. V was clipped by 3 bases and J by 2 bases; unmatched bases: 2. Germline lookup yields CDR1 LNHDA and CDR2 SQIVND (reference sequence). The CDR3: CASSMGTGTYEQYF. The CDR3 DNA sequence: TGTGCCAGTAGTATGGGGACAGGGACCTACGAGCAGTACTTC.

The V and J genes are TRBV24-1 and TRBJ2-1, with D unclear. This CDR3 region has 13 residues. Germline values: CDR1 KGHDR, CDR2 SFDVKD. V lost 4 bases and J 9 bases, leaving 12 bases between the germline ends. CDR3 residues: CATSDRTSREQFF. CDR3 sequence (DNA): TGTGCCACCAGTGACCGCACTTCTCGTGAGCAGTTCTTC.

This clone came up once. V and J are TRBV30 and TRBJ2-2; maybe TRBD1 (6 bases). V was shortened by 3 bases and J by 1 base, with 9 bases between the two germline ends. The length of the CDR3 is 14 residues. CDR1 GTSNPN and CDR2 SVGIG come from the germline V gene (reference sequence). The CDR3 loop is CAWRQGLNTGELFF. The CDR3 coding sequence is TGTGCCTGGAGACAGGGCCTGAACACCGGGGAGCTGTTTTTT.

The chain carries TRBV6-2 or TRBV6-3 and TRBJ2-2; unclear D gene. CDR3 length: 14 residues. The V and J ends lost 4 bases and 6 bases respectively, with 12 bases between them. Germline V lookup: CDR1 MNHEY, CDR2 SVGEGT. The CDR3: CASSSTLGAGELFF. CDR3 in DNA: TGTGCCAGCAGTTCGACCCTAGGAGCCGGGGAGCTGTTTTTT.

This rearrangement joins TRBV7-9 to TRBJ1-6; TRBD1 aligns across 8 bases. Germline CDR1 reads SEHNR; CDR2 reads FQNEAQ (reference sequence). CDR3 size: 14 residues. V dropped 4 bases and J dropped 8; count of bases not matched to a gene: 4. CDR3 nucleotide sequence: TGTGCCAGCAGCTCTTGGACAGGGTATTCACCCCTCCACTTT. This encodes CASSSWTGYSPLHF.

This chain uses TRBV30 with TRBJ2-2, with 7 bases identical to TRBD2. V lost 3 bases to trimming and J lost 7 bases; unmatched junction nucleotides: 17. This CDR3 has 17 amino acids. The germline V gene has CDR1 GTSNPN and CDR2 SVGIG (reference sequence). The CDR3 DNA reads as TGTGCCTGGAGCTCCGATCGGGGCGGGAGTCTGCACGGGGAGCTGTTTTTT. Its translation is CAWSSDRGGSLHGELFF.

The chain is built from TRBV3-1 (or the pseudogene TRBV3-2) and TRBJ2-7, with 12 bases lining up with TRBD2. Germline V gene data show CDR1 as LGHDT and CDR2 as YNNKEL (reference sequence). Trimming at V came to 1 base and at J to 7 bases, leaving 11 bases not matched to a gene. The CDR3 is 17 amino acids. In nucleotides, the CDR3 is TGTGCCAGCAGCCAAGGGACTAGCGGGATTGGTTTGGGAGAGCAGTACTTC. Protein product: CASSQGTSGIGLGEQYF.

This chain uses TRBV14 with TRBJ2-1; TRBD1 is a possible D gene (5 bases). Looked up from germline, CDR1 is SGHDN and CDR2 is FVKESK. V lost 5 bases, J lost 2 bases, and 7 bases lay in between. The CDR3 is made up of 13 amino acids. The DNA of the CDR3 is TGTGCCAGCAGCTCGACAGCCTACAATGAGCAGTTCTTC. It specifies CASSSTAYNEQFF.